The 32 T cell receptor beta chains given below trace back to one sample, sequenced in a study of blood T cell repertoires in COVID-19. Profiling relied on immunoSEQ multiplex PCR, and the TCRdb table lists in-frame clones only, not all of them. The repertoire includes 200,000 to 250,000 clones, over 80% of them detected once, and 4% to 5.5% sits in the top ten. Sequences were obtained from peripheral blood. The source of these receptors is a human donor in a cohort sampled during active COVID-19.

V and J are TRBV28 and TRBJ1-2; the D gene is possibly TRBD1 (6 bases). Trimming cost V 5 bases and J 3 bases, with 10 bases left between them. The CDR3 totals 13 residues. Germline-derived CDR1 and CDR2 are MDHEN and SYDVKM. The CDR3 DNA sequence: TGTGCCAGCAGTCCATGGACAGACTATGGCTACACCTTC. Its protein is CASSPWTDYGYTF.

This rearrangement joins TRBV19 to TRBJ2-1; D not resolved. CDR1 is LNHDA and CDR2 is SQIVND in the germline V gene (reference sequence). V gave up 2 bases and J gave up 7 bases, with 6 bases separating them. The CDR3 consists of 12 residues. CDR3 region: CASSIPSNEQFF. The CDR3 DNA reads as TGTGCCAGTAGTATACCGTCGAATGAGCAGTTCTTC.

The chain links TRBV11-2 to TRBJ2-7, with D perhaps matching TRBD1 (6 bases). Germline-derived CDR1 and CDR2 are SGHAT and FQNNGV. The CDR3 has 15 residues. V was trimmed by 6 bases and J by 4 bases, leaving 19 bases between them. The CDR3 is CASSPLTGKDYEQYF. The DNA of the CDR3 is TGTGCCAGCAGTCCCTTGACAGGAAAGGATTACGAGCAGTACTTC.

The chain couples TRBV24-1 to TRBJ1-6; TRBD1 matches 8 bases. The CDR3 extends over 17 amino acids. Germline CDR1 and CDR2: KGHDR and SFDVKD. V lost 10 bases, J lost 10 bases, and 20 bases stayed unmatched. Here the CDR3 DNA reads TGTGCCACTCGCAAGGACAGGGTAAAAGGGGGCGAGTCACCCCTCCACTTT. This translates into CATRKDRVKGGESPLHF.

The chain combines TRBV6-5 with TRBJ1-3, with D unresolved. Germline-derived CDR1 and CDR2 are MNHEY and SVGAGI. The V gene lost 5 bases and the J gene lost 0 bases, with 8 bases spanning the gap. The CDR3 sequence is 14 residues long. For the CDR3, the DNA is TGTGCCAGCAGTAGAGGTAGCTCTGGAAACACCATATATTTT. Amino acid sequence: CASSRGSSGNTIYF.

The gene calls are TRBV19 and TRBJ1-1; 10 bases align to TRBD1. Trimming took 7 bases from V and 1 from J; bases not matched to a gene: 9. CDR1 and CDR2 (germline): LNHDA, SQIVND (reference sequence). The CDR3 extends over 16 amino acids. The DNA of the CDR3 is TGTGCCAGTAAAGGGAGACAGGGGGCAGGGAACACTGAAGCTTTCTTT. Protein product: CASKGRQGAGNTEAFF.

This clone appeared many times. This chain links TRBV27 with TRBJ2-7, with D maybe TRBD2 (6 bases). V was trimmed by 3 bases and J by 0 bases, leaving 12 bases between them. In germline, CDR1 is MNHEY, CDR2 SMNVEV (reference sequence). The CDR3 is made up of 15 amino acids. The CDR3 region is CASSFGGDASYEQYF. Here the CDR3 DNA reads TGTGCCAGCAGTTTCGGGGGAGACGCCTCCTACGAGCAGTACTTC.

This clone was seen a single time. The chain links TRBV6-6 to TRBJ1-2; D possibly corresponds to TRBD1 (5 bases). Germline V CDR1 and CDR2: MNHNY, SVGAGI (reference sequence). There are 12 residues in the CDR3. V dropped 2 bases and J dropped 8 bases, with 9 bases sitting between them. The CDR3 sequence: CASSYRGGGYTF. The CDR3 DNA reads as TGTGCCAGCAGTTACAGGGGAGGAGGCTACACCTTC.

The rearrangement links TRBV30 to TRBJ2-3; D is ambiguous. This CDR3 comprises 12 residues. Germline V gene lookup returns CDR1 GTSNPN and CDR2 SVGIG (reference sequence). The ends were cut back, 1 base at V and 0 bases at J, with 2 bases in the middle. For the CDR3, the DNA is TGTGCCTGGAGTGCAAGCACAGATACGCAGTATTTT. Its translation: CAWSASTDTQYF.

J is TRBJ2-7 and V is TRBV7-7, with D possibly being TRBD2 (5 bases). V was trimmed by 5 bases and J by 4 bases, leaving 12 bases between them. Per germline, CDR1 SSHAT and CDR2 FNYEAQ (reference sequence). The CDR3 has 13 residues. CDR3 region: CASSPGISYEQYF. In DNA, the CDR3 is TGTGCCAGCAGCCCCGGGATTTCGTACGAGCAGTACTTC.

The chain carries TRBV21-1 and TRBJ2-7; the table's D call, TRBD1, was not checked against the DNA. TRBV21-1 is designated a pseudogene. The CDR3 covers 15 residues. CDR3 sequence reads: CASSLGGAPSYEQYF. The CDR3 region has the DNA TGTGCCAGCAGCCTAGGGGGAGCCCCCTCCTACGAGCAGTACTTC.

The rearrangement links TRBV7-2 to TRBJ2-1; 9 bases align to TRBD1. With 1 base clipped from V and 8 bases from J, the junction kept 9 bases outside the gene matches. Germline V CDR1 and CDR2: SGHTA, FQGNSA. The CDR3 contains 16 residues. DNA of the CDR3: TGTGCCAGCAGCTTAGGGCTGGGACAGGGACTCTATGAGCAGTTCTTC. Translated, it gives CASSLGLGQGLYEQFF.

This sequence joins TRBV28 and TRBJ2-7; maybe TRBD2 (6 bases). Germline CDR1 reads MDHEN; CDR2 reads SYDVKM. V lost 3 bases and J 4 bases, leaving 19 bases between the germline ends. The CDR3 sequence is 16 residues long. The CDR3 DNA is TGTGCCAGCAGTTTTGTTTGGGGTAGCGGAGGGTACGAGCAGTACTTC. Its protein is CASSFVWGSGGYEQYF.

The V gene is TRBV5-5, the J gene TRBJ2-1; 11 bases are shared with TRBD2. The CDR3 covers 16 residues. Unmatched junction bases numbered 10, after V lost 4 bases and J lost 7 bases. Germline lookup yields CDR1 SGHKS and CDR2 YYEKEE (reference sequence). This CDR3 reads CASSPILAGAPNEQFF. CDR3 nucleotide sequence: TGTGCCAGCAGCCCCATACTAGCGGGAGCCCCTAATGAGCAGTTCTTC.

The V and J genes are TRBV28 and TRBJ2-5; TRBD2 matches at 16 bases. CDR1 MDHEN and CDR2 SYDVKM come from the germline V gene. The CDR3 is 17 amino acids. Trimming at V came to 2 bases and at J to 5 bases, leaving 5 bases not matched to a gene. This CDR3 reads CASSLEGLAGGRETQYF. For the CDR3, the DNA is TGTGCCAGCAGTTTAGAGGGACTAGCGGGAGGGAGGGAGACCCAGTACTTC.

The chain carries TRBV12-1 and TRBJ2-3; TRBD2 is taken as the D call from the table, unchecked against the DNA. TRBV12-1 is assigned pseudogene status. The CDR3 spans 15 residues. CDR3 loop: CASSFGLAEGDTQYF. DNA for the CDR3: TGTGCCAGCAGCTTTGGACTAGCGGAGGGAGATACGCAGTATTTT.

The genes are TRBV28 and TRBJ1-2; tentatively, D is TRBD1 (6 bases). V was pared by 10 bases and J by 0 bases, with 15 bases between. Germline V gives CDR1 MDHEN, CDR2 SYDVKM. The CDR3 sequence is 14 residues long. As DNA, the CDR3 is TGTGCCATATCGACAGGTCACCCTAACTATGGCTACACCTTC. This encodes CAISTGHPNYGYTF.

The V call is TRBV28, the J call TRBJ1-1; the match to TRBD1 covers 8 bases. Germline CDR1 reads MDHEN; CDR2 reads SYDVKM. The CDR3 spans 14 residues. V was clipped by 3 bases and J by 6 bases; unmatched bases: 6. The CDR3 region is CASSFPGTGSEAFF. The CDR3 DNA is TGTGCCAGCAGTTTCCCCGGGACAGGCTCTGAAGCTTTCTTT. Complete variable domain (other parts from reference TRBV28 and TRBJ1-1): DVKVTQSSRYLVKRTGEKVFLECVQDMDHENMFWYRQDPGLGLRLIYFSYDVKMKEKGDIPEGYSVSREKKERFSLILESASTNQTSMYLCASSFPGTGSEAFFGQGTRLTVV.

CDR3: CASSPPNRVSYEQYF. Here the CDR3 DNA reads TGTGCCAGCTCACCACCGAACAGGGTCTCCTACGAGCAGTACTTC. The chain links TRBV18 to TRBJ2-7; perhaps TRBD1 as D (6 bases). The CDR3 sequence is 15 residues long. With 0 bases removed from V and 0 bases from J, the gap between germline ends came to 9 bases. The germline CDR1 and CDR2 sequences are KGHSH and LQKENI.

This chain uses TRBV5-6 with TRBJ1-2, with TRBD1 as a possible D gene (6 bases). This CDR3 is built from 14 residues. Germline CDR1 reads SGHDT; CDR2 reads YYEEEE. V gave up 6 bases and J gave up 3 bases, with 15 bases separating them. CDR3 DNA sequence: TGTGCCAGCACCCCGGACAGCAGTGACTATGGCTACACCTTC. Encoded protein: CASTPDSSDYGYTF.

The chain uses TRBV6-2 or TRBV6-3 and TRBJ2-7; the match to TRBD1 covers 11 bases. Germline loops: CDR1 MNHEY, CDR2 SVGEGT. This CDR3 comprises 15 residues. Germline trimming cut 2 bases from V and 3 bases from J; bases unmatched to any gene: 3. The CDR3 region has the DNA TGTGCCAGCAGTTACAGGGGACAGGGGGGCTACGAGCAGTACTTC. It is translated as CASSYRGQGGYEQYF.

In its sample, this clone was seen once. This CDR3 reads CASGLTARTDTQYF. The CDR3 DNA reads as TGCGCCAGCGGGCTTACGGCCCGGACAGATACGCAGTATTTT. The chain joins TRBV5-1 to TRBJ2-3, with D hard to call. This CDR3 comprises 14 residues. The germline CDR1 and CDR2 sequences are SGHRS and YFSETQ. The V end lost 7 bases, the J end lost 3 bases, and 15 bases lay between the germline ends.

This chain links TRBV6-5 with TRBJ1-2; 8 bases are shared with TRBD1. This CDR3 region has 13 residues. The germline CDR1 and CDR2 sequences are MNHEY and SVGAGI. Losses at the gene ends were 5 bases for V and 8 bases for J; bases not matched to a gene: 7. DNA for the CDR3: TGTGCCAGCAGTCCAACAGGGGGAGTCGGCTACACCTTC. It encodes CASSPTGGVGYTF.

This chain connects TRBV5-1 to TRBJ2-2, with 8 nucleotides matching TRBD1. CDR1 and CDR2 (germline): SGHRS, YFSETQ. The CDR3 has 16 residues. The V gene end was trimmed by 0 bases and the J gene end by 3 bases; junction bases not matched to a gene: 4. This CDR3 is CASSLGTGLDTGELFF. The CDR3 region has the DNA TGCGCCAGCAGCTTGGGGACAGGGTTGGACACCGGGGAGCTGTTTTTT.

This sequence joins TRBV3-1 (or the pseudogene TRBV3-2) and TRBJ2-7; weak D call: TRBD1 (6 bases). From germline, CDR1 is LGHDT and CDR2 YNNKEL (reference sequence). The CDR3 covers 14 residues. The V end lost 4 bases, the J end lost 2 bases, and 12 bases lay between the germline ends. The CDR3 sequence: CASSPHRTAYEQYF. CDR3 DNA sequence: TGTGCCAGCAGCCCGCACCGGACAGCCTACGAGCAGTACTTC.

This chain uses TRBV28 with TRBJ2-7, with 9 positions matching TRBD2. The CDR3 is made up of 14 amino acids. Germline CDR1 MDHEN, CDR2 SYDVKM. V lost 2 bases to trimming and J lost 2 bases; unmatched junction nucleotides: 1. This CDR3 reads CASSLERGAYEQYF. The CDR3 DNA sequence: TGTGCCAGCAGTTTAGAGCGGGGGGCCTACGAGCAGTACTTC.

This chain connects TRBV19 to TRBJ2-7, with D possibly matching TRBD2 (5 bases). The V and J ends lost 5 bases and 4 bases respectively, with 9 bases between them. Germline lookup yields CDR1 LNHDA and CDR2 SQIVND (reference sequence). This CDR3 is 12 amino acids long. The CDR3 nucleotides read TGTGCCAGTAGTCAAGAGGGTTACGAGCAGTACTTC. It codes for CASSQEGYEQYF.

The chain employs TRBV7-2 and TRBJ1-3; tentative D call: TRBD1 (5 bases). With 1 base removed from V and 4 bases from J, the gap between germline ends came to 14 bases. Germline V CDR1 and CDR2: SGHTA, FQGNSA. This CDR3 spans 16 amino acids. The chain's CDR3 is CASSLGIGARGNTIYF. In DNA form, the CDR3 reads TGTGCCAGCAGCTTAGGTATTGGGGCCAGAGGAAACACCATATATTTT.

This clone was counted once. The CDR3 bases are TGTGCCAGCAGTGATAGACAGGGAGGTCAGCCCCAGCATTTT. Translating gives CASSDRQGGQPQHF. The J gene is TRBJ1-5, the V gene TRBV6-1; 7 positions agree with TRBD1. This CDR3 has 14 amino acids. CDR1 and CDR2 (germline): MNHNS, SASEGT. Trimming took 3 bases from V and 6 from J; bases not matched to a gene: 5.

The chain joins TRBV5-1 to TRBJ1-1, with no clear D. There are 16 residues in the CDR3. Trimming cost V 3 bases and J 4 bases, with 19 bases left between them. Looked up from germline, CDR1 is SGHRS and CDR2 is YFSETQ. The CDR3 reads CASSSVGGLGSTEAFF. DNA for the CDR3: TGCGCCAGCAGCTCCGTCGGAGGGCTAGGAAGCACTGAAGCTTTCTTT.

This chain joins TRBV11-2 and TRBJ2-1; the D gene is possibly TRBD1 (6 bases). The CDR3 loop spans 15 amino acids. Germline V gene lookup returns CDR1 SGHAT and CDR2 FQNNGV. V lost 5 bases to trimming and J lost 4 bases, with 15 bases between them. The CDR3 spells CASSNRESIYNEQFF. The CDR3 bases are TGTGCCAGCAGCAACAGGGAGTCGATTTACAATGAGCAGTTCTTC. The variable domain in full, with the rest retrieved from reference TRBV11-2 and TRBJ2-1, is EAGVAQSPRYKIIEKRQSVAFWCNPISGHATLYWYQQILGQGPKLLIQFQNNGVVDDSQLPKDRFSAERLKGVDSTLKIQPAKLEDSAVYLCASSNRESIYNEQFFGPGTRLTVL.

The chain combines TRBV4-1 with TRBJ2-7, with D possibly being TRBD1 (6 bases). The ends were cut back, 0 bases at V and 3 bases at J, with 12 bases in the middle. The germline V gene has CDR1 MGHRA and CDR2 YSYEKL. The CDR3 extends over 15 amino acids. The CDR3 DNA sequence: TGCGCCAGCAGCCAAGATCTTACAGGGTACTACGAGCAGTACTTC. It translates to CASSQDLTGYYEQYF.